Listed below are T cell receptor beta chains from one sample, sequenced in a study of T cell responses to AZD1222 COVID-19 vaccine. TCRdb keeps only in-frame clones here, not all; method: immunoSEQ multiplex PCR. The sample carries about 190,000 clones, around 90% recorded once. Material: peripheral blood, obtained 28 days after the second dose of the MenACWY control vaccine. These receptors all come from an adult who received the MenACWY meningococcal vaccine as a control. CDR3s include the opening cysteine and the closing phenylalanine or tryptophan. A D gene is named only where the DNA matches it firmly. Only some rows state a clone size, as once, few, many or a class for expanded clones.

>TRBV3-1/TRBV3-2|once|TRBJ2-7|-
TGTGCCAGCAGCCAAGATGGGGGGAGGCCGATCACCGAGCAGTACTTC
CASSQDGGRPITEQYF
>TRBV20-1|-|TRBJ1-4|-
TGCAGTGCTAGTTATGGTAATGAAAAACTGTTTTTT
CSASYGNEKLFF
>TRBV12-5|-|TRBJ2-1|-
TGTGCTAGTGGTTTGACGGGGGATGAGCAGTTCTTC
CASGLTGDEQFF
>TRBV12-3/TRBV12-4|-|TRBJ1-5|-
TGTGCCAGCAGTTCAGGGGTTACGGAGCCCCAGCATTTT
CASSSGVTEPQHF
>TRBV7-2|-|TRBJ2-1|-
TGTGCCAGCAGCTTAGACCCCCGGGCTTACAATGAGCAGTTCTTC
CASSLDPRAYNEQFF
>TRBV6-1|once|TRBJ2-3|-
TGTGCCAGCAGTGATCCGGGCAGCACAGATACGCAGTATTTT
CASSDPGSTDTQYF
>TRBV6-4|-|TRBJ1-6|-
TGTGCCAGCAGTGACGTGGCAGGGGACTCACCCCTCCACTTT
CASSDVAGDSPLHF
>TRBV10-3|-|TRBJ1-6|TRBD1
TGTGCCATCAGTGAATCGACAGGGCCCGGTCGGAATTCACCCCTCCACTTT
CAISESTGPGRNSPLHF
>TRBV11-2|-|TRBJ1-6|TRBD1
TGTGCCAGCAGCTCCGGGTGGACAGGGAAGGGACCCCTCCACTTT
CASSSGWTGKGPLHF
>TRBV24-1|-|TRBJ1-4|-
TGTGCCACCAGTGATTTGAGTGAAAAACTGTTTTTT
CATSDLSEKLFF
>TRBV27|-|TRBJ2-1|-
TGTGCCAGCAGTTCCGCTAGGAGGATTTACAATGAGCAGTTCTTC
CASSSARRIYNEQFF
>TRBV29-1|-|TRBJ2-3|-
TGCAGCGTTGTTAGGGGGGGGACTTACGATACCTTCACAGATACGCAGTATTTT
CSVVRGGTYDTFTDTQYF
>TRBV5-5|few|TRBJ1-4|TRBD1
TGTGCCAGCAGCTTGGCAATACAGGGGGCGTCTGAAAAACTGTTTTTT
CASSLAIQGASEKLFF
>TRBV27|-|TRBJ2-4|-
TGTGCCAGCATGAAAAACATTCAGTACTTC
CASMKNIQYF
>TRBV3-1/TRBV3-2|-|TRBJ2-3|-
TGTGCCAGCAGCCAAGGTAGAGGGGTGGTGACAGATACGCAGTATTTT
CASSQGRGVVTDTQYF
>TRBV30|-|TRBJ1-1|-
TGTGCCTGGAGTGTAACGAACGCGAACACTGAAGCTTTCTTT
CAWSVTNANTEAFF
>TRBV4-1|once|TRBJ1-2|TRBD1
TGCGCCAGCAGCCAAGATCGGGACAGGTTCTATGGCTACACCTTC
CASSQDRDRFYGYTF
>TRBV28|-|TRBJ2-7|TRBD1
TGTGCCAGCAGTCCCGCCCGGGACAGGGGCTACGAGCAGTACTTC
CASSPARDRGYEQYF
>TRBV10-3|-|TRBJ2-2|-
TGTGCCATCAGTGATGACAGAGGCACCGGGGAGCTGTTTTTT
CAISDDRGTGELFF
>TRBV10-1|-|TRBJ1-1|-
TGCGCCAGCAGTCTTGGGACATTGAACACTGAAGCTTTCTTT
CASSLGTLNTEAFF
>TRBV4-1|once|TRBJ1-5|-
TGCGCCAGCAGTTCCCGCTCAGGGGTCAATCAGCCCCAGCATTTT
CASSSRSGVNQPQHF
>TRBV10-1|-|TRBJ2-7|-
TGCGCCAGCAGTGAAGCCTGCGGAGTGAACGAGCAGTACTTC
CASSEACGVNEQYF
>TRBV18|-|TRBJ1-4|-
TGTGCCAGCTCCAAAACCACCCCGGGACTTAACGAAAAACTGTTTTTT
CASSKTTPGLNEKLFF
>TRBV7-6|-|TRBJ2-1|-
TGTGCCAGCAGCCACCGGAGCGGAGGTTCCTACAATGAGCAGTTCTTC
CASSHRSGGSYNEQFF
>TRBV19|-|TRBJ1-1|TRBD1
TGTGCCAGCAAAGGGACAGGGTCCCGTATGAACACTGAAGCTTTCTTT
CASKGTGSRMNTEAFF
>TRBV5-1|-|TRBJ2-7|TRBD1
TGCGCCAGCAGCTTGGAGAGGACAGGTATCGACGAGCAGTACTTC
CASSLERTGIDEQYF
>TRBV13|-|TRBJ1-6|TRBD1
TGTGCCAGCAGCTTACGCAGGGGGCGATCATCACCCCTCCACTTT
CASSLRRGRSSPLHF
>TRBV4-1|-|TRBJ2-3|TRBD2
TGCGCCAGCAGCCAGGCCCAGGGAGCGGGGTACACAGATACGCAGTATTTT
CASSQAQGAGYTDTQYF
>TRBV6-1|-|TRBJ2-6|-
TGTGCCAGCAGTGATTCCCACAGCTGGGCCAACGTCCTGACTTTC
CASSDSHSWANVLTF
>TRBV9|-|TRBJ1-6|-
TGTGCCAGCAGCTCGGCCGGCAGGGGAAGGTCACCCCTCCACTTT
CASSSAGRGRSPLHF
>TRBV19|once|TRBJ2-7|TRBD1
TGTGCCAGTAGTATCCCGACAGGGACGACCTACGAGCAGTACTTC
CASSIPTGTTYEQYF
>TRBV28|few|TRBJ1-5|-
TGTGCCAGCAGTTTATGGAGGGGCCATCAGCCCCAGCATTTT
CASSLWRGHQPQHF
>TRBV19|-|TRBJ1-1|-
TGTGCCAGTAGTAAAGCGGGGAGGAACACTGAAGCTTTCTTT
CASSKAGRNTEAFF
>TRBV27|-|TRBJ2-7|-
TGTGCCAGCAGTCCCCGATCCGGGACGCCTTCCTACGAGCAGTACTTC
CASSPRSGTPSYEQYF
>TRBV5-1|-|TRBJ2-7|-
TGCGCCAGCAGCACTCTAACCGGTGGCACCTACGAGCAGTACTTC
CASSTLTGGTYEQYF
>TRBV7-9|few|TRBJ1-5|TRBD1
TGTGCCAGCAGCTCCTCCTCCGGGACAGGGGTTCATCAGCCCCAGCATTTT
CASSSSSGTGVHQPQHF
>TRBV5-1|-|TRBJ1-1|TRBD1
TGCGCCAGCAGCTTGGGGGACAGGGGATCTGCTGAAGCTTTCTTT
CASSLGDRGSAEAFF
>TRBV2|-|TRBJ1-2|TRBD1
TGTGCCAGCAGGGACAGGGTTTATGGCTACACCTTC
CASRDRVYGYTF
>TRBV7-2|-|TRBJ2-7|TRBD2
TGTGCCAGCAGCTTGTGGTGGGATAGCGGGACCTCCTACGAGCAGTACTTC
CASSLWWDSGTSYEQYF
>TRBV19|few|TRBJ2-1|TRBD2
TGTGCCAGTAGGCAAGCGGGATTTAACAATGAGCAGTTCTTC
CASRQAGFNNEQFF
>TRBV7-9|-|TRBJ2-3|TRBD2
TGTGCCAGCAGCCCGACTAGCTCCACAGATACGCAGTATTTT
CASSPTSSTDTQYF
>TRBV7-2|-|TRBJ2-5|TRBD2
TGTGCCAGCAGCGGCCGACTAGCGCCCCATACCCAGTACTTC
CASSGRLAPHTQYF
>TRBV28|few|TRBJ1-2|-
TGTGCCAGCGGAAACCTTGAGGTGCGAGGCTACACCTTC
CASGNLEVRGYTF
>TRBV18|-|TRBJ1-1|-
TGTGCCAGCTCACTCAAAATCCTTGTCGTGAACACTGAAGCTTTCTTT
CASSLKILVVNTEAFF
>TRBV6-5|-|TRBJ1-2|-
TGTGCCAGTATGGGAGGGGTAAACTATGGCTACACCTTC
CASMGGVNYGYTF
>TRBV5-1|-|TRBJ1-1|-
TGCGCCAGCAGCTTCCAGGGTACGAACACTGAAGCTTTCTTT
CASSFQGTNTEAFF
>TRBV24-1|-|TRBJ1-5|TRBD1
TGTGCCACCAGTGATCCGGGACAGATTCAGCCCCAGCATTTT
CATSDPGQIQPQHF
>TRBV6-5|once|TRBJ2-2|-
TGTGCCATCCCAGGCAGTCCCGTAACCGGGGAGCTGTTTTTT
CAIPGSPVTGELFF
>TRBV27|-|TRBJ1-2|-
TGTGCCAGCTCGCGACATGCCGCTAACTATGGCTACACCTTC
CASSRHAANYGYTF
>TRBV3-1/TRBV3-2|-|TRBJ2-1|-
TGTGCCAGCAGCCGCCCGGGTCCACGGGGCAATGAGCAGTTCTTC
CASSRPGPRGNEQFF
>TRBV19|-|TRBJ1-5|-
TGTGCCAGTAGCGACGAGCGGCCCCAGCATTTT
CASSDERPQHF
>TRBV5-1|-|TRBJ2-1|TRBD2
TGCGCCAGCAGCTTCACCGTCGCGGGAGGTAGTGAGCAGTTCTTC
CASSFTVAGGSEQFF
>TRBV3-1/TRBV3-2|-|TRBJ1-2|-
TGTGCCAGCAGCCACCGGTTAGGCCTCTATGGCTACACCTTC
CASSHRLGLYGYTF
>TRBV3-1/TRBV3-2|-|TRBJ1-2|-
TGTGCCAGCAGCCCCTCAAGTAACTATGGCTACACCTTC
CASSPSSNYGYTF